Listed here are 18 T cell receptor beta chains from one sample, sequenced in a study of blood T cells in healthy people across ages. The second PCR ran about 6 to 12 cycles with a sample-barcoded 5' primer and J-beta primers. MiXCR, run by TCRdb on the 5' RACE reads, gives a single entry per CDR3 protein. The sample gives about 770,000 distinct CDR3 sequences, about 42% of which show up once; approximately 19% is in the top ten. Sequencing input: blood. These receptors were taken from a man in his 60s in good health.

The genes are TRBV5-1 and TRBJ2-3; the match to TRBD2 covers 8 bases. In germline, CDR1 is SGHRS, CDR2 YFSETQ. The CDR3 is 18 amino acids. With V trimmed by 2 bases and J by 0 bases, 11 bases remained unmatched. The CDR3 loop reads CASSFAGTRGSSTDTQYF. The CDR3 region has the DNA TGCGCCAGCAGCTTCGCGGGGACTAGGGGGTCTAGCACAGATACGCAGTATTTT.

The chain has TRBV29-1 and TRBJ1-2, with D tentatively TRBD1 (5 bases). Germline assignment: CDR1 SQVTM and CDR2 ANQGSEA. The length of the CDR3 is 11 residues. V lost 4 bases, J lost 7 bases, and 10 bases lay in between. CDR3 coding DNA: TGCAGCGTTGTAATAGGGGCTGGCTACACCTTC. As protein: CSVVIGAGYTF.

This clonotype was recorded a few times. This rearrangement joins TRBV29-1 to TRBJ2-3; TRBD2 matches 10 bases. V gave up 3 bases and J gave up 6 bases; unmatched junction bases: 6. The CDR3 spans 14 residues. Germline CDR1 is SQVTM and CDR2 is ANQGSEA. CDR3 nucleotide sequence: TGCAGCGTTGAGAGCGGGGGGGCCGGGGATACGCAGTATTTT. It yields the protein CSVESGGAGDTQYF.

This CDR3 is CASSQGILYNEQFF. As DNA, the CDR3 is TGCGCCAGCAGCCAAGGAATACTGTACAATGAGCAGTTCTTC. This chain uses TRBV4-1 with TRBJ2-1; D call uncertain. Trimming removed 1 base at V and 4 bases at J, with 8 bases between. The germline CDR1 and CDR2 sequences are MGHRA and YSYEKL. The CDR3 has 14 residues.

Here the CDR3 DNA reads TGTGCCAGCAGTACTAGCGGGGGGGTATCCGGGGAGCTGTTTTTT. It encodes CASSTSGGVSGELFF. The rearrangement links TRBV7-2 to TRBJ2-2, with TRBD2 identical over 13 bases. The CDR3 has 15 amino acids. In germline, CDR1 is SGHTA, CDR2 FQGNSA. The V gene end was trimmed by 6 bases and the J gene end by 6 bases; junction bases not matched to a gene: 4. Full variable domain (outside the CDR3, taken from reference TRBV7-2 and TRBJ2-2): GAGVSQSPSNKVTEKGKDVELRCDPISGHTALYWYRQSLGQGLEFLIYFQGNSAPDKSGLPSDRFSAERTGGSVSTLTIQRTQQEDSAVYLCASSTSGGVSGELFFGEGSRLTVL.

This clonotype was seen only a few times. The rearrangement links TRBV4-1 to TRBJ2-1, with 10 bases identical to TRBD2. Unmatched junction bases numbered 11, after V lost 0 bases and J lost 0 bases. The CDR3 is 20 residues long. Germline V gene data show CDR1 as MGHRA and CDR2 as YSYEKL. The CDR3, as DNA: TGCGCCAGCAGCCAAGATCTCGTGGCTAGCGGGGGAACCTCCTACAATGAGCAGTTCTTC. Protein sequence: CASSQDLVASGGTSYNEQFF.

The rearrangement uses TRBV11-2 and TRBJ2-5, with 8 bases lining up with TRBD2. The CDR3 consists of 16 residues. The junction had 6 bases not matched to a gene; V was cut back by 1 base and J by 2 bases. Germline CDR1 SGHAT, CDR2 FQNNGV. The CDR3 bases are TGTGCCAGCAGCTTAGTTGGCGGGGGGAAACAAGAGACCCAGTACTTC. Its protein is CASSLVGGGKQETQYF.

This clonotype was seen more than once but under ten times. The chain has TRBV5-5 and TRBJ1-1, with D possibly matching TRBD1 (5 bases). Looked up from germline, CDR1 is SGHKS and CDR2 is YYEKEE (reference sequence). The CDR3 spans 14 residues. V lost 1 base, J lost 3 bases, and 10 bases lay in between. The CDR3 protein is CASSLWGTDTEAFF. CDR3 in DNA: TGTGCCAGCAGCTTGTGGGGGACTGACACTGAAGCTTTCTTT.

This rearrangement joins TRBV4-1 to TRBJ1-2, with 11 positions matching TRBD1. This CDR3 spans 15 amino acids. V trimming: 4 bases; J trimming: 7 bases; junction bases outside the gene matches: 8. Germline CDR1 reads MGHRA; CDR2 reads YSYEKL. CDR3 residues: CASSPGTGGAPGYTF. As DNA, the CDR3 is TGCGCCAGCAGCCCCGGGACAGGGGGTGCACCTGGCTACACCTTC.

V is TRBV15 and J is TRBJ2-1; D could derive from TRBD1 or TRBD2 (5 bases each). The CDR3 sequence is 12 residues long. V lost 1 base to trimming and J lost 9 bases, with 7 bases between them. The germline V gene encodes CDR1 LNHNV and CDR2 YYDKDF (reference sequence). The chain's CDR3 is CATSRAGGEQFF. DNA for the CDR3: TGTGCCACCAGCAGAGCTGGGGGTGAGCAGTTCTTC.

This clonotype was detected only a few times. J is TRBJ2-3 and V is TRBV12-3 or TRBV12-4, with D possibly TRBD2 on 5 matching bases. The CDR3 is 17 residues long. V was trimmed by 1 base and J by 0 bases, leaving 14 bases between them. CDR3 loop: CASSLVGGPTSTDTQYF. For the CDR3, the DNA is TGTGCCAGCAGTTTAGTAGGCGGGCCAACTAGCACAGATACGCAGTATTTT.

The rearrangement links TRBV19 to TRBJ1-2; 9 nucleotides match TRBD1. Trimming cost V 8 bases and J 3 bases; bases outside gene matches: 10. The CDR3 consists of 15 residues. Germline V gene lookup returns CDR1 LNHDA and CDR2 SQIVND (reference sequence). CDR3 DNA: TGTGCCAGTGCTCCCACAGGGGGCGCACACTATGGCTACACCTTC. This sequence encodes CASAPTGGAHYGYTF.

V is TRBV20-1 and J is TRBJ2-3; tentatively, D is TRBD1 (5 bases). The germline V gene has CDR1 DFQATT and CDR2 SNEGSKA (reference sequence). V lost 5 bases to trimming and J lost 1 base, with 16 bases between them. This CDR3 region has 15 residues. CDR3: CSAHDLGRGTDTQYF. CDR3 in DNA: TGCAGTGCTCACGACTTGGGCAGGGGCACAGATACGCAGTATTTT.

This clonotype was recorded a few times. The chain joins TRBV11-2 to TRBJ2-3; TRBD2 agrees at 8 bases. The germline V gene encodes CDR1 SGHAT and CDR2 FQNNGV. The CDR3 is 14 amino acids. V shed 4 bases and J 6 bases; nucleotides not matched to a gene: 6. In DNA, the CDR3 is TGTGCCAGCAGCTCCCCCCGGGGGGGCGATACGCAGTATTTT. Residues: CASSSPRGGDTQYF.

This clonotype occurred a few times. V is TRBV10-2 and J is TRBJ2-3; TRBD2 aligns across 7 bases. There are 14 residues in the CDR3. Germline lookup yields CDR1 WSHSY and CDR2 SAAADI. J was trimmed by 1 base and V by 7 bases; bases with no gene match: 5. This CDR3 reads CASMISGRTDTQYF. The CDR3 nucleotides read TGCGCCAGCATGATTAGCGGGCGCACAGATACGCAGTATTTT.

This chain connects TRBV12-3 or TRBV12-4 to TRBJ1-1, with a tentative D call TRBD1 (5 bases). This CDR3 comprises 13 residues. V was trimmed by 5 bases and J by 7 bases, leaving 14 bases between them. In DNA form, the CDR3 reads TGTGCCAGCAGTAAGACGGGGGAGATTGAAGCTTTCTTT. This encodes CASSKTGEIEAFF.

Only a few counts were recorded for this clonotype. This chain connects TRBV12-5 to TRBJ2-6; D is possibly TRBD1 (5 bases). CDR1 LGHNT and CDR2 FRNRAP come from the germline V gene. The CDR3 contains 15 residues. The germline V and J ends were trimmed by 5 bases and 0 bases, with 8 bases remaining between them. The DNA of the CDR3 is TGTGCTAGTGGTCCCGACAGCTCTGGGGCCAACGTCCTGACTTTC. It codes for CASGPDSSGANVLTF.

The chain carries TRBV20-1 and TRBJ1-1; D unresolved. The CDR3 consists of 14 residues. V lost 3 bases, J lost 2 bases, and 13 bases lay in between. CDR1 DFQATT and CDR2 SNEGSKA come from the germline V gene (reference sequence). CDR3 protein: CSASKVGVNTEAFF. The CDR3 nucleotides are TGCAGTGCTAGCAAAGTTGGGGTAAACACTGAAGCTTTCTTT.